The sequence of this TCR beta chain was determined in a study of read filtering for tumor transcriptome and immune sequencing. The overall study: After DNase treatment, RNA was made into whole-transcriptome libraries.

CDR1 and CDR2 (germline): LNHDA, SQIVND (reference sequence). With 4 bases removed from V and 7 bases from J, the gap between germline ends came to 11 bases. This CDR3 has 13 amino acids. General study points: Correlation between methods rose after single-read clonotypes were removed.

Molecular barcoded adaptors covering alpha/delta and beta/gamma chains were used on 400 to 450 ng RNA. TCRdb reprocessed the reads via MiXCR and lists one record per CDR3 protein. Here the sample spans about 50,000 distinct CDR3 sequences, around 19% being singletons. There are many counts of this clonotype. What it recognizes is unknown. The receptor's source is a donor at least 40 years old with multiple myeloma. Material: a population of CD138-negative cells sorted from bone marrow. This chain links TRBV19 with TRBJ2-1; tentatively, D is TRBD2 (5 bases). The DNA for the CDR3 is TGTGCCAGTAGTAGATCTACGGGGAATGAGCAGTTCTTC. Translation gives CASSRSTGNEQFF.